The present TCR beta chain was sequenced within a study of identical twins. A single record per CDR3 protein comes from TCRdb applying MiXCR to the 5' RACE reads. This table has some 900,000 distinct CDR3 sequences, 9% to 15% appearing once. In this sample, this clonotype turned up many times. The ends lost 3 bases at V and 2 bases at J; junction bases unmatched: 2. In germline, CDR1 is DFQATT, CDR2 SNEGSKA (reference sequence). CDR3 size: 15 residues. These data were likewise used in another study, on yellow fever vaccine responses in identical twins.

Specimen: PBMCs. This clonotype was obtained from a woman between 18 and 30 years old in good health. V usage is TRBV20-1 and J usage is TRBJ2-3; 13 positions agree with TRBD2. The CDR3 region has the DNA TGCAGTGCTAGGGGACTAGCGGGAATCACAGATACGCAGTATTTT. It translates to CSARGLAGITDTQYF.